This T cell receptor (beta chain) was captured in a study of identical twins. Unique molecular identifiers were present on the cDNA, and a universal primer site came from template switching. MiXCR, applied by TCRdb to the 5' RACE reads, yields one record per CDR3 protein. The sample lists some 460,000 distinct CDR3 sequences; 12% to 15% were seen once. This clonotype was observed a handful of times. From germline, CDR1 is LGHDT and CDR2 YNNKEL (reference sequence). Trimming at V came to 0 bases and at J to 2 bases, leaving 6 bases not matched to a gene. This CDR3 has 16 amino acids. The data also belong to a second study, concerning yellow fever vaccine responses in identical twins.

This chain connects TRBV3-1 to TRBJ2-7; 8 nucleotides align to TRBD2. The clonotype originates from a woman younger than 35 in good health. The sample was CD4+ T cells sorted from blood. The CDR3 DNA reads as TGTGCCAGCAGCCAAGATCCACTAGCGGAAACCTACGAGCAGTACTTC. It codes for CASSQDPLAETYEQYF.